This TCR beta chain was found in a study of blood T cells in healthy people across ages. Germline V gene sequence: CDR1 MDHEN, CDR2 SYDVKM. The CDR3 is 14 residues long. The ends were cut back, 8 bases at V and 0 bases at J, with 11 bases in the middle. Next came a second PCR, run for roughly 6 to 11 cycles, which used a sample-barcoded 5' primer along with a J-beta primer mix. TCRdb re-derived calls from the 5' RACE reads in MiXCR, one entry per CDR3 protein. The data hold about 640,000 distinct CDR3 sequences, with around three fifths observed a single time. The origin of this receptor is a man in his sixties in good health. Sequenced input: blood. This sequence joins TRBV28 and TRBJ2-4; D not certain. The CDR3 protein is CASGQFQAKNIQYF. In DNA form, the CDR3 reads TGTGCCAGCGGCCAGTTTCAAGCCAAAAACATTCAGTACTTC.